This TCR beta chain was captured in a study of blood T cell repertoires in COVID-19. The wider study: Material from acute and convalescent COVID-19 was sourced from the United States, Italy and Spain. The cDNA or gDNA used as material had been derived from T cells, B-cell-depleted T cells, or PBMCs.

Sequenced by immunoSEQ multiplex PCR; TCRdb stores in-frame clones only, minus some. The data hold tens of thousands of clones, with 76% observed a single time. This clone was seen more than once but under ten times. The source material was peripheral blood. This clonotype was obtained from a man aged 50-60 years with active or convalescent COVID-19.

The CDR3 coding sequence is TGTGCCAGCTCTGCGGGCTCCTACAATGAGCAGTTCTTC. Translated: CASSAGSYNEQFF. The chain has TRBV18 and TRBJ2-1, with a tentative D call TRBD2 (5 bases). CDR3 size: 13 residues. Trimming left V 6 bases short and J 0 bases short, with 6 bases between. CDR1 is KGHSH, CDR2 LQKENI, per germline. Full variable domain (remainder filled in from reference TRBV18 and TRBJ2-1): NAGVMQNPRHLVRRRGQEARLRCSPMKGHSHVYWYRQLPEEGLKFMVYLQKENIIDESGMPKERFSAEFPKEGPSILRIQQVVRGDSAAYFCASSAGSYNEQFFGPGTRLTVL.